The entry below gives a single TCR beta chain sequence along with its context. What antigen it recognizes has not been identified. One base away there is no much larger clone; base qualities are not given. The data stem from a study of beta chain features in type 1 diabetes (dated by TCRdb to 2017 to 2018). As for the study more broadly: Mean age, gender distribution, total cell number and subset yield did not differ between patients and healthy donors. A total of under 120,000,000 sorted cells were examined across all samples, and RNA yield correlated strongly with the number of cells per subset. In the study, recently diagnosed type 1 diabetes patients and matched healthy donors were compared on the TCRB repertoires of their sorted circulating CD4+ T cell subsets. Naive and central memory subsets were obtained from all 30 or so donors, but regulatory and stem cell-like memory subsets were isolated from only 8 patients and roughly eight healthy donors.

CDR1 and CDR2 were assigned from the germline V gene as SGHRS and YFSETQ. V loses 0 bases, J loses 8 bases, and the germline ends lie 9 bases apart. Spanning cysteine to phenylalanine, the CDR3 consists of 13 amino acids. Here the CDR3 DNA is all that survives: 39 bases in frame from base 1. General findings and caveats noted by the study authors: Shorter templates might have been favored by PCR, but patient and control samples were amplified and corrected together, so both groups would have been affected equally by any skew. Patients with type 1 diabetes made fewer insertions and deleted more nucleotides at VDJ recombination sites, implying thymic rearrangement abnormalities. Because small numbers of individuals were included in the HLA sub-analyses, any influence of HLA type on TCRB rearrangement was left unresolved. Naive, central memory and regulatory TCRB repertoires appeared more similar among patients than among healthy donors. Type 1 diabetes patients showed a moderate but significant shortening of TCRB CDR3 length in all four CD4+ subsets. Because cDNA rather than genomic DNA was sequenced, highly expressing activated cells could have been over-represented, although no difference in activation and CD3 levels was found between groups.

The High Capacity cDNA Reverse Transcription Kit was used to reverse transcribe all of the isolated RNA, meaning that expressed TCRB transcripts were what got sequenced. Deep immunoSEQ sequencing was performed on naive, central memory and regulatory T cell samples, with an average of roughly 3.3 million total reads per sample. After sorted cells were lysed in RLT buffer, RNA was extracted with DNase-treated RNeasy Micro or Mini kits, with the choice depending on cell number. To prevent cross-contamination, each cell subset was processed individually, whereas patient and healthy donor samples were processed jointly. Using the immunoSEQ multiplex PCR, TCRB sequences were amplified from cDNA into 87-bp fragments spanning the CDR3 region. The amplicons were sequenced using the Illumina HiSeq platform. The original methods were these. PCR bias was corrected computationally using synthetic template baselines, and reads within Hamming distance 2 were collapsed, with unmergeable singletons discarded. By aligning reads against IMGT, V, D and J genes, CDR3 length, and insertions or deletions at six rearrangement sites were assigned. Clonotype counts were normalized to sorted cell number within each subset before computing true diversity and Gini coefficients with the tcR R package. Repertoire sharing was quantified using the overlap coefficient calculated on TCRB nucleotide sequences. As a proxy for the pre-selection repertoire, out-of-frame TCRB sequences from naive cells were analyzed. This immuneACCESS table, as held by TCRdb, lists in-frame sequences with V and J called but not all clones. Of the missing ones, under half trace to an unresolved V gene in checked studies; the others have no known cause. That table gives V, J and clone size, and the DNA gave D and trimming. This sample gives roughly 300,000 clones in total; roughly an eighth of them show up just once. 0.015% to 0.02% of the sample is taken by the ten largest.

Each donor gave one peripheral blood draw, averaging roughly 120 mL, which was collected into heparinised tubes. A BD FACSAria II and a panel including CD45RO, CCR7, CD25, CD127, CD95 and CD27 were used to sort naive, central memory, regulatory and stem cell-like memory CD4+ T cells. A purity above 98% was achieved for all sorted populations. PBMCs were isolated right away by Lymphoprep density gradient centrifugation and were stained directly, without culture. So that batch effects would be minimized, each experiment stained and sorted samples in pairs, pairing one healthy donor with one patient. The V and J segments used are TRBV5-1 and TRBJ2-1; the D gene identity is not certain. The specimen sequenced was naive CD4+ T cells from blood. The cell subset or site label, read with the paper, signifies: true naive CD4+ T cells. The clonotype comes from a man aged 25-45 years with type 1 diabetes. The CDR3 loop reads CASSLVQPDEQFF. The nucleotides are TGCGCCAGCAGCTTGGTACAACCCGATGAGCAGTTCTTC.